This is a list of T cell receptor beta chains from one sample in a study of cytomegalovirus exposure and HLA in healthy donors. Sequencing was performed with immunoSEQ multiplex PCR; in TCRdb, only in-frame clones are kept and a portion is missing. The sample has approximately 190,000 clones, 77% seen once. The sequenced sample consisted of PBMCs. Receptors were obtained from a woman in her 30s in good health and CMV-seropositive. Each CDR3 is given with its conserved first and last residue. The D gene is left open where the match is weak. Clone size, where shown, is once, few, many, or a class for clones that have expanded.

clone_size: once; d_call: TRBD1; j_call: TRBJ1-1; v_call: TRBV9; cdr3_aa: CASSKDRGDTEAFF; cdr3_nt: TGTGCCAGCAGCAAGGACAGGGGAGATACTGAAGCTTTCTTT
clone_size: .; d_call: TRBD1; j_call: TRBJ2-7; v_call: TRBV5-1; cdr3_aa: CASSGPGQGNEQYF; cdr3_nt: TGCGCCAGCAGCGGTCCGGGACAGGGAAACGAGCAGTACTTC
clone_size: once; d_call: TRBD2; j_call: TRBJ2-1; v_call: TRBV28; cdr3_aa: CASTGSVAGKYNEQFF; cdr3_nt: TGTGCCAGCACGGGTTCCGTAGCGGGGAAATACAATGAGCAGTTCTTC
clone_size: .; d_call: .; j_call: TRBJ2-5; v_call: TRBV28; cdr3_aa: CASTLRLGVETQYF; cdr3_nt: TGTGCCAGCACCTTGCGACTAGGGGTGGAGACCCAGTACTTC
clone_size: .; d_call: .; j_call: TRBJ1-5; v_call: TRBV30; cdr3_aa: CAWSGRSNQPQHF; cdr3_nt: TGTGCCTGGAGTGGCAGGAGCAATCAGCCCCAGCATTTT
clone_size: .; d_call: TRBD2; j_call: TRBJ2-2; v_call: TRBV6-5; cdr3_aa: CASRRGAETGELFF; cdr3_nt: TGTGCCAGCAGGCGGGGGGCGGAGACCGGGGAGCTGTTTTTT
clone_size: .; d_call: .; j_call: TRBJ2-3; v_call: TRBV7-3; cdr3_aa: CASSLAGGTDTQYF; cdr3_nt: TGTGCCAGCAGCTTAGCCGGAGGTACAGATACGCAGTATTTT
clone_size: .; d_call: .; j_call: TRBJ2-5; v_call: TRBV19; cdr3_aa: CASRGLAETQYF; cdr3_nt: TGTGCCAGTAGGGGCCTGGCAGAGACCCAGTACTTC
clone_size: once; d_call: .; j_call: TRBJ2-5; v_call: TRBV18; cdr3_aa: CASSPLSQETQYF; cdr3_nt: TGTGCCAGCTCACCACTCAGTCAAGAGACCCAGTACTTC
clone_size: .; d_call: .; j_call: TRBJ1-1; v_call: TRBV5-1; cdr3_aa: CAGSLVGRGGTEAFF; cdr3_nt: TGCGCCGGCAGCTTGGTCGGTAGGGGGGGCACTGAAGCTTTCTTT
clone_size: .; d_call: .; j_call: TRBJ2-2; v_call: TRBV5-4; cdr3_aa: CASSLNPAANTGELFF; cdr3_nt: TGTGCCAGCAGCTTAAACCCAGCGGCGAACACCGGGGAGCTGTTTTTT
clone_size: .; d_call: .; j_call: TRBJ2-3; v_call: TRBV5-4; cdr3_aa: CASSSVFGVPRTDTQYF; cdr3_nt: TGTGCCAGCAGCTCGGTGTTCGGGGTCCCCCGCACAGATACGCAGTATTTT
clone_size: .; d_call: TRBD1; j_call: TRBJ2-7; v_call: TRBV2; cdr3_aa: CASGTPRDRGSYEQYF; cdr3_nt: TGTGCCAGCGGAACCCCCCGGGACAGGGGCTCCTACGAGCAGTACTTC
clone_size: .; d_call: .; j_call: TRBJ2-5; v_call: TRBV5-6; cdr3_aa: CASSLGVETQYF; cdr3_nt: TGTGCCAGCAGCTTAGGGGTGGAGACCCAGTACTTC
clone_size: .; d_call: .; j_call: TRBJ2-7; v_call: TRBV5-6; cdr3_aa: CASSLTGRVEQYF; cdr3_nt: TGTGCCAGCAGCTTGACAGGGAGGGTCGAGCAGTACTTC
clone_size: .; d_call: TRBD1; j_call: TRBJ2-1; v_call: TRBV28; cdr3_aa: CASSSGGYDNEQFF; cdr3_nt: TGTGCCAGCAGTTCAGGGGGATATGACAATGAGCAGTTCTTC
clone_size: .; d_call: .; j_call: TRBJ2-5; v_call: TRBV19; cdr3_aa: CASSTQYRETQYF; cdr3_nt: TGTGCCAGTAGTACCCAATACAGAGAGACCCAGTACTTC
clone_size: .; d_call: .; j_call: TRBJ1-2; v_call: TRBV28; cdr3_aa: CASRGGNNYGYTF; cdr3_nt: TGTGCCAGCAGAGGGGGTAATAACTATGGCTACACCTTC
clone_size: .; d_call: .; j_call: TRBJ2-1; v_call: TRBV29-1; cdr3_aa: CSVDNGSSYNEQFF; cdr3_nt: TGCAGCGTTGACAACGGTAGCTCCTACAATGAGCAGTTCTTC
clone_size: .; d_call: .; j_call: TRBJ2-7; v_call: TRBV18; cdr3_aa: CASSPPSDEQYF; cdr3_nt: TGTGCCAGCTCACCACCGTCTGACGAGCAGTACTTC
clone_size: .; d_call: .; j_call: TRBJ1-2; v_call: TRBV27; cdr3_aa: CASRANGRTANYGYTF; cdr3_nt: TGTGCCAGCAGAGCGAATGGGCGGACAGCTAACTATGGCTACACCTTC
clone_size: .; d_call: .; j_call: TRBJ2-1; v_call: TRBV5-1; cdr3_aa: CASSLVAVSYNEQFF; cdr3_nt: TGCGCCAGCAGCTTGGTAGCGGTATCCTACAATGAGCAGTTCTTC
clone_size: .; d_call: .; j_call: TRBJ2-5; v_call: TRBV6-4; cdr3_aa: CASSEGDSWVETQYF; cdr3_nt: TGTGCCAGCAGTGAAGGGGACTCATGGGTGGAGACCCAGTACTTC
clone_size: .; d_call: .; j_call: TRBJ2-5; v_call: TRBV16; cdr3_aa: CASSQYKETQYF; cdr3_nt: TGTGCCAGCAGCCAATACAAGGAGACCCAGTACTTC